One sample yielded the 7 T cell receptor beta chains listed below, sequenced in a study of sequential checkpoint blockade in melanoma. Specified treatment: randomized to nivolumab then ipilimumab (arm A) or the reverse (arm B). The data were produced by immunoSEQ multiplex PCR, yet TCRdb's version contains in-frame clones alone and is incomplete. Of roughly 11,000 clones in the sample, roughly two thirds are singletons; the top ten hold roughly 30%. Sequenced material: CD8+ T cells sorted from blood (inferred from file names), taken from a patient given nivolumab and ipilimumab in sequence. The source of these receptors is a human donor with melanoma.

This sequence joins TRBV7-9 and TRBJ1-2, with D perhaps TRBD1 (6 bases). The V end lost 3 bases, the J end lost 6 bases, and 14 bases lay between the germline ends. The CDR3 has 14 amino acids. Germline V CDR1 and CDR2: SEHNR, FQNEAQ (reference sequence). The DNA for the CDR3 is TGTGCCAGCAGCTTGTACAGGGCCGGGAATGGCTACACCTTC. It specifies CASSLYRAGNGYTF.

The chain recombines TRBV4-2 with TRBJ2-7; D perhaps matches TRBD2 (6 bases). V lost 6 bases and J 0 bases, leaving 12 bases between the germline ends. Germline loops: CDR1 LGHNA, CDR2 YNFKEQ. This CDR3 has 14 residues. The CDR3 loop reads CASRETAGSYEQYF. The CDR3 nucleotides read TGTGCCAGCAGGGAAACAGCGGGCTCCTACGAGCAGTACTTC.

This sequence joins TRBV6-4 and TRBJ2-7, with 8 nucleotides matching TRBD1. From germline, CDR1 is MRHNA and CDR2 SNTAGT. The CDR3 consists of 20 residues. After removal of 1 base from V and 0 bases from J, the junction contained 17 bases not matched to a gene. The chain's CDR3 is CASSDLVWSRRTGSSYEQYF. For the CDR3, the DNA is TGTGCCAGCAGTGACTTGGTTTGGAGCCGCCGGACAGGGTCCTCCTACGAGCAGTACTTC.

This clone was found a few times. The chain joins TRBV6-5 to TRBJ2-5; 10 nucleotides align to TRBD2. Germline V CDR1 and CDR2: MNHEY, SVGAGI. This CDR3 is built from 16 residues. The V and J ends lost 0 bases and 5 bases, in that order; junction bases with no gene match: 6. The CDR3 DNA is TGTGCCAGCAGTTACTCGCGGACTAGCGGAGAGGAGACCCAGTACTTC. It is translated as CASSYSRTSGEETQYF.

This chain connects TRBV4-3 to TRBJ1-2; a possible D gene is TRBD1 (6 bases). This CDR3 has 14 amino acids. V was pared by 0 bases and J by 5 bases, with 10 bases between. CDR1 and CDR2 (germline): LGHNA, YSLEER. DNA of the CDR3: TGCGCCAGCAGCCAAGAGGCAGGGGAGTATGGCTACACCTTC. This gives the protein CASSQEAGEYGYTF.

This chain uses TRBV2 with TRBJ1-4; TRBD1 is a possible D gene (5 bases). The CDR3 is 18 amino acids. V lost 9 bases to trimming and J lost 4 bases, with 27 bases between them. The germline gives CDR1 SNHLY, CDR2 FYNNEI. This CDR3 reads CASSRILTVGGDNEKLFF. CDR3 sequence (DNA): TGTGCCAGTTCCCGGATTTTAACGGTCGGGGGGGATAATGAAAAACTGTTTTTT.

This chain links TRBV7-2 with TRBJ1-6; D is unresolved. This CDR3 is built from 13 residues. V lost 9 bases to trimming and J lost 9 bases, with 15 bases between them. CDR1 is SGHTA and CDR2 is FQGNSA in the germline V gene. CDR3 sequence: CASGSGSGSPLHF. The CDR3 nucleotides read TGTGCCAGTGGAAGCGGGTCAGGTTCACCCCTCCACTTT.